One and the same sample provided the 4 T cell receptor beta chains below, sequenced in a study of regulatory T cells in long-lasting Graves disease (dated by TCRdb to about 2021). The receptor library was made with multiplex PCR. The reads were generated on an Illumina HiSeq 4000. TCR beta libraries were built with iRepertoire HTBI primers and Arm-PCR amplification of CDR3 regions. In-frame beta chains were kept once TCRdb had trimmed the public reads at Q25 with fastp and called clones with MiXCR. Entries are consolidated by CDR3 protein sequence, retaining the most common genes and DNA. The sample table shows hundreds of thousands of distinct CDR3 sequences, and 15% to 20% are seen once. Less than 30% of the sample is held by the ten biggest clonotypes. Interpreted using the paper, the time point label stands for: persistent/refractory GD, antithyroid drugs over 5 years with positive TRAb. For both TCR sequencing and RNA sequencing, RNA was extracted from PBMCs in TRIzol.

The material was peripheral blood mononuclear cells (PBMCs), obtained when the disease was refractory, from a patient treated with antithyroid drugs. The receptors here all came from a female donor with Graves disease.

This clonotype has a handful of counts. The CDR3 protein is CASSEPGKIAKQYF. The CDR3 region has the DNA TGCGCCAGCAGTGAGCCGGGAAAAATCGCCAAGCAGTACTTC. This chain connects TRBV10-1 to TRBJ2-7; TRBD2 is a possible D gene (5 bases). The CDR3 contains 14 residues. CDR1 is WNHNN and CDR2 is SYGVQD in the germline V gene (reference sequence). The V end was cut by 2 bases, the J end by 8 bases, with 16 bases between.

Notes on this clonotype: This could be a read error, since a much larger clone is one nucleotide away. The CDR3 sequence: CASSPPMGAPETRYF. The CDR3 bases are TGTGCCAGCTCACCACCGATGGGGGCCCCAGAGACCCGGTACTTC. J is TRBJ2-5 and V is TRBV18, with D maybe TRBD1 (6 bases). The CDR3 has 15 residues. Germline values: CDR1 KGHSH, CDR2 LQKENI.

This clonotype was seen just once. CDR3 sequence (DNA): TGTGCCAGCAGTCCGGTAGGGCGTTTGAGCGGCTACACCTTC. Amino acids: CASSPVGRLSGYTF. The chain uses TRBV12-3 or TRBV12-4 and TRBJ1-2; no clear D gene. The CDR3 contains 14 residues. Trimming took 5 bases from V and 8 from J, leaving 18 bases between them.

This chain uses TRBV20-1 with TRBJ2-1; TRBD2 might be the D (5 bases). Germline V CDR1 and CDR2: DFQATT, SNEGSKA (reference sequence). V lost 6 bases and J lost 6, with 12 bases in between. The CDR3 is made up of 12 amino acids. In DNA form, the CDR3 reads TGCAGTGCCAGCAGAGGGTTCAATGAGCAGTTCTTC. Its protein product is CSASRGFNEQFF.